The sequence of this T cell receptor (beta chain) was determined in a study of T cell changes during pregnancy in multiple sclerosis. Trimming removed 2 bases at V and 3 bases at J, with 7 bases between. The CDR3 extends over 13 amino acids. From germline, CDR1 is LGHNA and CDR2 YSLEER. Clones were sequenced by immunoSEQ multiplex PCR, and TCRdb holds only the in-frame ones, with some missing. The sample records approximately 53,000 clones, around 90% being singletons. The source of this sequence is a female donor with multiple sclerosis, enrolled in a pregnancy study. Specimen: CD4+ T cells from peripheral blood mononuclear cells, collected before pregnancy. The chain combines TRBV4-3 with TRBJ1-1, with D possibly matching TRBD1 (6 bases). CDR3 in DNA: TGCGCCAGCAGCCAAAACAGGGACACTGAAGCTTTCTTT. Protein: CASSQNRDTEAFF.